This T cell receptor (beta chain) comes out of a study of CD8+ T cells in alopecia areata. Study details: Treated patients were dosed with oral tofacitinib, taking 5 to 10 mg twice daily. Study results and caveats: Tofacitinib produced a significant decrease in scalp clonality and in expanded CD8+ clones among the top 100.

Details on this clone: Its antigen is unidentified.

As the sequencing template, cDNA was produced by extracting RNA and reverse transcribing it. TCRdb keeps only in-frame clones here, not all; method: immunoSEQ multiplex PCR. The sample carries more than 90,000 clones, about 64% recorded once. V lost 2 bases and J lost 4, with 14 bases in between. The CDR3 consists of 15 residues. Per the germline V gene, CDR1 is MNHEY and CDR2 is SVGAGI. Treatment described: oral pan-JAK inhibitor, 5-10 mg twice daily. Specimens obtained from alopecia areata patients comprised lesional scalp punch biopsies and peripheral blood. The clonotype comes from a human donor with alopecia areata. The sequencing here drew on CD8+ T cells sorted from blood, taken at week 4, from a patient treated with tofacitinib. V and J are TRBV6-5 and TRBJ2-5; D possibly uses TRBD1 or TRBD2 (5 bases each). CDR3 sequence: CASSYDLGGIETQYF. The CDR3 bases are TGTGCCAGCAGTTACGACCTTGGGGGTATAGAGACCCAGTACTTC.